The clone carrying this T cell receptor beta chain was observed a handful of times. Germline and junction disagree at one end, which may indicate a read error. Germline CDR1 and CDR2: SGHNT and YENEEA. This CDR3 is built from 14 residues. The sample is drawn from a study of tumor-infiltrating lymphocytes in primary liver carcinoma. For the study at large: About 3.65 to 7.13 million productive TCRbeta reads were obtained from the samples, with similar numbers across tissue types.

The researchers produced TCR beta cDNA from approximately 540 ng total RNA with a constant-region primer. Three nested multiplex PCR rounds, a slightly modified ARM-PCR method, built the TCR beta libraries. Use of TRBV1-TRBV30 forward primers with a C-beta reverse primer characterized the first two PCR rounds, which lasted about 10 cycles each. MiXCR, run by TCRdb on the multiplex PCR reads, gives a single entry per CDR3 protein. Among some 43,000 distinct CDR3 sequences listed, 60% to 85% were seen once. Joint extraction of RNA and DNA used roughly 19-32 mg of bulk tissue that was unsorted. Patients underwent surgical resection for primary liver carcinoma. Tumors were each sampled at five separate regions.

The TCR sequence derives from a man aged 35 to 55 with primary liver carcinoma and hepatitis B virus infection. The sequencing input was liver tumor tissue from sampling region 5. Described subset: tumor region T5, tumor centre. This chain uses TRBV11-3 with TRBJ1-1; no reliable D call. This CDR3 is CASSLDGINTEAFF. The CDR3 bases are TGTGCCAGCAGCTTGGACGGTATAAACACTGAAGCCTTCTTT.